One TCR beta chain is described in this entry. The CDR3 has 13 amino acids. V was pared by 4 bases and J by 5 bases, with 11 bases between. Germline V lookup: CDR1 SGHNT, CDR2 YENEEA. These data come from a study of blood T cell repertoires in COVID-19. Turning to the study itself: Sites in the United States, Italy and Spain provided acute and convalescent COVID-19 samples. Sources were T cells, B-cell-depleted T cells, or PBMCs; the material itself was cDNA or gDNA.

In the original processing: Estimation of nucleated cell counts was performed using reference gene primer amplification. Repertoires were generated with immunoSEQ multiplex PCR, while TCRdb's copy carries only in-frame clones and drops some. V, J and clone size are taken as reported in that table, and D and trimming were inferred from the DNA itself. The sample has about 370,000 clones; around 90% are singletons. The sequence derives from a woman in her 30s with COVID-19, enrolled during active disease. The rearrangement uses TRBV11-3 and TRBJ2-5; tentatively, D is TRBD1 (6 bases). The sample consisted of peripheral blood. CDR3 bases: TGTGCCAGCAGCTCATGGGGGCGGGAGACCCAGTACTTC. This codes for CASSSWGRETQYF.